The subject of this entry is one T cell receptor beta chain. Original analysis: The assay estimated nucleated cells by amplifying reference gene primers. The method was immunoSEQ multiplex PCR; TCRdb's version includes in-frame clones alone and lacks a portion of them. V and J calls and clone size are those listed in that table; D and trimming were worked out from the DNA. The sample contains 68,000 or so clones, approximately 80% of which appear only once. The entry originates in a study of blood T cell repertoires in COVID-19. About the study: Samples of COVID-19 (acute and convalescent) were obtained from the United States, Italy and Spain. PBMCs, B-cell-depleted T cells, or T cells were the source of the cDNA or gDNA that made up the material.

CDR1 and CDR2 from the germline V gene are SGDLS and YYNGEE. V lost 4 bases to trimming and J lost 0 bases; unmatched junction nucleotides: 7. The CDR3 contains 17 residues. The specimen sequenced was peripheral blood. The receptor's source is a woman between 50 and 59 years old with acute or convalescent COVID-19. This chain connects TRBV9 to TRBJ2-1; 10 nucleotides agree with TRBD2. The chain's CDR3 is CASSSPSGSSSYNEQFF. The CDR3 nucleotides read TGTGCCAGCAGCAGCCCTAGCGGGAGTTCCTCCTACAATGAGCAGTTCTTC.